Listed below are T cell receptor beta chains from one sample, sequenced in a study of T cells in localized non-small cell lung cancer. Measured with immunoSEQ multiplex PCR; TCRdb has only the in-frame clones, and not every one. The sample consists of 15,000 to 25,000 clones, 83% of them appearing once. Sequenced material: peripheral blood, taken before any cancer treatment. The receptors originated from a man aged 40 to 75 with stage I lung adenocarcinoma. The CDR3 runs from the conserved cysteine through the conserved F or W. D genes are given only for firm matches. A clone size is listed for some rows: how often the clone was seen (once, few, many), or a class if it is expanded.

abundance	j_gene	len	d_gene	v_gene	CDR3nt	CDR3aa
-	TRBJ2-3	14	-	TRBV6-6	TGTGCCAGCAGTTACTCAGCTAGCACAGATACGCAGTATTTT	CASSYSASTDTQYF
few	TRBJ1-4	12	-	TRBV28	TGTGCCAGCGGGCAGAGTAATGAAAAACTGTTTTTT	CASGQSNEKLFF
-	TRBJ2-7	14	TRBD1	TRBV30	TGTGCCTGGAGTGGGGGCAGGGGGCGGAACGAGCAGTACTTC	CAWSGGRGRNEQYF
-	TRBJ1-2	15	-	TRBV2	TGTGCCAGCAGTGAAGGTTCACCGTTTAACTATGGCTACACCTTC	CASSEGSPFNYGYTF
-	TRBJ2-2	14	TRBD1	TRBV28	TGTGCCAGCACTGGGACAGTCCCGACCGGGGAGCTGTTTTTT	CASTGTVPTGELFF
-	TRBJ2-1	14	-	TRBV6-6	TGTGCCAGCAGTACTGGGGCGATGGACAATGAGCAGTTCTTC	CASSTGAMDNEQFF
once	TRBJ1-4	16	TRBD1	TRBV7-2	TGTGCCAGCAGCTTAGAGGGCAGGGGGAGAGGGGAAAAACTGTTTTTT	CASSLEGRGRGEKLFF
-	TRBJ2-2	13	TRBD2	TRBV10-2	TGCGCCAGCGGACTAGCTAAGACCGGGGAGCTGTTTTTT	CASGLAKTGELFF
-	TRBJ1-5	14	TRBD1	TRBV30	TGTGCCTGGGGATACAGGGGTAGCAATCAGCCCCAGCATTTT	CAWGYRGSNQPQHF
-	TRBJ2-5	15	TRBD2	TRBV6-6	TGTGCCAGCAAGAGGTTGGGACTAGCTGGGGAGACCCAGTACTTC	CASKRLGLAGETQYF
-	TRBJ1-4	15	TRBD1	TRBV15	TGTGCCACCAGCACAGGACAGGGTAGTGATGAAAAACTGTTTTTT	CATSTGQGSDEKLFF
-	TRBJ2-7	14	TRBD2	TRBV11-3	TGTGCCAGCAGCGACCGGGGGGGTATGGGAGAGCAGTACTTC	CASSDRGGMGEQYF
-	TRBJ2-7	14	-	TRBV4-1	TGCGCCAGCAGCCAAGTTGGGCCCACCAACGAGCAGTACTTC	CASSQVGPTNEQYF
-	TRBJ2-2	12	-	TRBV19	TGTGCCAGTAGGTGGGATACCGGGGAGCTGTTTTTT	CASRWDTGELFF
-	TRBJ2-7	15	TRBD1	TRBV10-3	TGTGCCATCAGGGCTCCGGGACAGGGCTCCTACGAGCAGTACTTC	CAIRAPGQGSYEQYF
-	TRBJ2-7	17	TRBD1	TRBV18	TGTGCCAGCTCACCACTGATGACAGGGGACAGGACCTACGAGCAGTACTTC	CASSPLMTGDRTYEQYF
-	TRBJ2-6	16	-	TRBV5-1	TGCGCCAGCAGCTCGGCGGGGACGGGTGGGGCCAACGTCCTGACTTTC	CASSSAGTGGANVLTF
-	TRBJ1-2	14	TRBD1	TRBV27	TGTGCCAGCAGTACGACAGGGATGATGGCTGGCTACACCTTC	CASSTTGMMAGYTF
-	TRBJ1-5	13	-	TRBV27	TGTGCCAGCAGGGCGGCAGAAGGTCAGCCCCAGCATTTT	CASRAAEGQPQHF
-	TRBJ2-7	14	TRBD2	TRBV7-9	TGTGCCAGCAGCTTTAGCGGGACCCACTACGAGCAGTACTTC	CASSFSGTHYEQYF
-	TRBJ1-4	15	-	TRBV4-2	TGTGCCAGCGGCCCCGTCGGGATAGCGGATGAAAAACTGTTTTTT	CASGPVGIADEKLFF
-	TRBJ2-1	15	TRBD1	TRBV10-2	TGCGCCAGCAGTGAGGTGGGACAGGGGATGTATGAGCAGTTCTTC	CASSEVGQGMYEQFF
medium-sized	TRBJ1-5	15	-	TRBV19	TGTGCCAGTAGTATAGAGGGGTTGCGGGCTCAGCCCCAGCATTTT	CASSIEGLRAQPQHF
-	TRBJ2-1	12	-	TRBV6-5	TGTGCCAGCAGCTCATGGGGTGGAGAGCAGTTCTTC	CASSSWGGEQFF
-	TRBJ2-5	15	-	TRBV19	TGTGCCAGTAGGGCCGGGACAACGTTCCAAGAGACCCAGTACTTC	CASRAGTTFQETQYF
-	TRBJ2-1	11	-	TRBV20-1	TGCAGTGCTCCGGACTACAATGAGCAGTTCTTC	CSAPDYNEQFF
-	TRBJ2-3	16	TRBD2	TRBV29-1	TGCAGCCTATCGGGGGGGCGCGGGACCGGCACAGATACGCAGTATTTT	CSLSGGRGTGTDTQYF
-	TRBJ1-1	14	TRBD1	TRBV27	TGTGCCAGCAGTGTCGACAGGGGAACGACTGAAGCTTTCTTT	CASSVDRGTTEAFF
-	TRBJ2-7	15	-	TRBV4-2	TGTACCAGCAGCCTTCCTCTAGCTGGAGTATACGAGCAGTACTTC	CTSSLPLAGVYEQYF
-	TRBJ2-3	15	TRBD2	TRBV4-1	TGCGCCAGCAGCCATTTGGGGGGGGGCACAGATACGCAGTATTTT	CASSHLGGGTDTQYF
-	TRBJ2-5	19	-	TRBV11-2	TGTGCCAGCAGCTTAGATTTCAGGGTAGGGTTCCCCTACCAAGAGACCCAGTACTTC	CASSLDFRVGFPYQETQYF
-	TRBJ2-6	16	-	TRBV27	TGTGCCAGCAGTTTATCAGATCTCTCTGGGGCCAACGTCCTGACTTTC	CASSLSDLSGANVLTF
-	TRBJ1-5	12	-	TRBV30	TGTGCCTGGAGTATGGGGTCGCAGCCCCAGCATTTT	CAWSMGSQPQHF
-	TRBJ1-3	14	-	TRBV7-9	TGTGCCAGCAGCTTAACAGGGATTGGAAACACCATATATTTT	CASSLTGIGNTIYF
few	TRBJ2-2	11	-	TRBV27	TGTGCCAGCAGTTTCTCCGGGGAGCTGTTTTTT	CASSFSGELFF
few	TRBJ2-7	12	-	TRBV28	TGTGCCAGCGGCCGGGGTTACTACGAGCAGTACTTC	CASGRGYYEQYF
-	TRBJ1-1	13	-	TRBV27	TGTGCCAGCAGGGGAACAGGGTACACTGAAGCTTTCTTT	CASRGTGYTEAFF
-	TRBJ2-3	19	-	TRBV7-9	TGTGCCAGCAGCGGGACAGGGGGAACCGGACTAGCGGTCACAGATACGCAGTATTTT	CASSGTGGTGLAVTDTQYF
few	TRBJ2-5	15	-	TRBV7-6	TGTGCCAGCAGCTTAGAGTACGGGGCGGGAGAGACCCAGTACTTC	CASSLEYGAGETQYF
-	TRBJ2-3	13	-	TRBV6-4	TGTGCCAGCAGCCAGGCGGCGTCGGATACGCAGTATTTT	CASSQAASDTQYF
-	TRBJ2-7	15	TRBD2	TRBV6-1	TGTGCCAGCAGTGCGAGACTAGCGGGGAACTACGAGCAGTACTTC	CASSARLAGNYEQYF
once	TRBJ1-1	13	-	TRBV28	TGTGCCAGCAGGTCGACAGGTTTCACTGAAGCTTTCTTT	CASRSTGFTEAFF
-	TRBJ2-1	14	TRBD2	TRBV28	TGTGCCAGCGACGTAGGCGGGGGGGCAAATGAGCAGTTCTTC	CASDVGGGANEQFF
-	TRBJ2-2	13	-	TRBV2	TGTGCCAGCAATTCTAAAGGGACCGGGGAGCTGTTTTTT	CASNSKGTGELFF
-	TRBJ1-2	13	-	TRBV6-1	TGTGCCAGCAGTGAAAGGGAGAACTATGGCTACACCTTC	CASSERENYGYTF
-	TRBJ2-7	13	TRBD1	TRBV11-2	TGTGCCAGCAGAAGACAGGGAACCTACGAGCAGTACTTC	CASRRQGTYEQYF
-	TRBJ1-2	13	TRBD1	TRBV27	TGTGCCAGCAGCCTTGGACAGGGACGTGGCTACACCTTC	CASSLGQGRGYTF
-	TRBJ2-5	14	-	TRBV5-4	TGTGCCAGCAGCAGGGGGGGGGACCTGGAGACCCAGTACTTC	CASSRGGDLETQYF
-	TRBJ1-5	13	TRBD1	TRBV29-1	TGCAGCGTTGTGACAGGGTTTGATCAGCCCCAGCATTTT	CSVVTGFDQPQHF
once	TRBJ2-1	14	-	TRBV19	TGTGCCAGTAGTACCGTGATAGTTTCCAATGAGCAGTTCTTC	CASSTVIVSNEQFF
-	TRBJ2-1	15	TRBD1	TRBV11-2	TGTGCCAGCAGCCCACGCCGGGACAGGGTTAATGAGCAGTTCTTC	CASSPRRDRVNEQFF
few	TRBJ2-7	14	-	TRBV2	TGTGCCAGCAGTGAACGTGGAGGACCCTACGAGCAGTACTTC	CASSERGGPYEQYF
-	TRBJ2-3	14	-	TRBV14	TGTGCCAGCAGCCCCCACCTTGCCCCGGGTGGGCAGTATTTT	CASSPHLAPGGQYF
-	TRBJ1-2	14	TRBD1	TRBV6-1	TGTGCCAGCAATCCGGACAGGGGGAACTATGGCTACACCTTC	CASNPDRGNYGYTF
-	TRBJ1-2	13	-	TRBV19	TGTGCCAGTAGTAGGGGGCTTAACTATGGCTACACCTTC	CASSRGLNYGYTF